These T cell receptor beta chains were read from a single sample in a study of monozygotic twins with inflammatory bowel disease. TCRdb reprocessed the 5' RACE reads; each CDR3 protein has one entry and no DNA is given. This specimen shows 110,000 to 150,000 distinct CDR3 sequences; the ten leading clones hold around 1.2%. Sequenced sample: blood. The source is a human donor with ulcerative colitis or Crohn's disease, or a healthy co-twin of an affected twin (not recorded which). Each CDR3 is given with its conserved first and last residue.

TRBV20-1	TRBJ2-7	CSARDYRSPLSYEQYF
TRBV7-2	TRBJ1-5	CASSLADNSNQPQHF
TRBV10-3	TRBJ1-3	CAISEGSSGNTIYF
TRBV5-1	TRBJ2-1	CASSLYFSGTYNEQFF
TRBV7-2	TRBJ2-7	CASSLSQALSYEQYF
TRBV6-6	TRBJ2-5	CAIRVGGDETQYF
TRBV3-1	TRBJ2-7	CASSQVPLGPFYEQYF
TRBV7-9	TRBJ1-1	CASTDRRNTEAFF
TRBV4-2	TRBJ1-3	CASSQQGMNTIYF
TRBV7-9	TRBJ2-7	CASSLFLGLGSIYEQYF
TRBV7-8	TRBJ2-3	CASSQPSGRASDTQYF
TRBV5-4	TRBJ2-1	CASSPRLAGGPLYNEQFF
TRBV30	TRBJ1-5	CAWSVGQGAGNQPQHF
TRBV12-5	TRBJ1-1	CASGQGLNTEAFF
TRBV6-5	TRBJ1-6	CASSYVQGKIGSPLHF
TRBV5-1	TRBJ2-2	CASSSGTVNTGELFF
TRBV20-1	TRBJ2-3	CSARKTGITDTQYF
TRBV4-2	TRBJ1-3	CASSQDLQGASSGNTIYF
TRBV21-1	TRBJ1-2	CASSKRGRVHYGYTF
TRBV14	TRBJ1-1	CASSQDPAGWTEAFF
TRBV3-1	TRBJ1-1	CASSQDGQGGTEAFF
TRBV11-2	TRBJ2-7	CASSLEGRWNYEQYF
TRBV5-1	TRBJ2-5	CASRNLPSGSVETQYF
TRBV14	TRBJ1-1	CASSQDVAHTEAFF
TRBV18	TRBJ1-1	CASSPETGGLNTEAFF
TRBV20-1	TRBJ2-3	CSARSLHTDTQYF
TRBV11-2	TRBJ2-1	CASSLQAEGDEQFF
TRBV12-3/TRBV12-4	TRBJ2-3	CASSRDSLSFDTQYF
TRBV20-1	TRBJ2-7	CSARRGVNDEQYF
TRBV18	TRBJ2-2	CASSPRDTGELFF
TRBV9	TRBJ1-6	CASSEGGFYNSPLHF
TRBV12-3/TRBV12-4	TRBJ1-1	CASSRVSGLNTEAFF
TRBV15	TRBJ2-7	CATSRGLAGSSYEQYF
TRBV24-1	TRBJ2-1	CATSDYSGSPTSNEQFF
TRBV6-5	TRBJ2-1	CASSYSRASGREDEQFF
TRBV24-1	TRBJ1-2	CATSDRQGHLPNYGYTF
TRBV7-3	TRBJ2-1	CASSLAGLTYNEQFF
TRBV30	TRBJ1-1	CAWSVGGGTEAFF
TRBV12-3/TRBV12-4	TRBJ2-1	CASRTSGIDEQFF
TRBV15	TRBJ2-2	CATSREGGSVHRELFF
TRBV18	TRBJ2-1	CASSPKAGTYNEQFF
TRBV6-2/TRBV6-3	TRBJ1-1	CASSYSGQGIPGDTEAFF
TRBV9	TRBJ2-1	CASSAPGASDEQFF
TRBV27	TRBJ1-1	CASILRVGHGGGNTEAFF
TRBV29-1	TRBJ2-1	CSVTSGSLYNEQFF
TRBV7-2	TRBJ2-3	CASSLQGLGTDTQYF
TRBV5-1	TRBJ1-2	CASSLDRFSGYTF
TRBV28	TRBJ2-1	CASSPSQGKGLF
TRBV9	TRBJ2-3	CASSVVAASTDTQYF